This T cell receptor beta chain stems from a study of T cells in Graves' hyperthyroidism and ophthalmopathy. The overall study: Sampling of peripheral blood happened at initial diagnosis, prior to any treatment.

Study results and caveats: Before onset, by a median of around 6.1 months, the model predicted ophthalmopathy. Most clonotypes that expanded in the thyroid above 0.001 also showed up in blood.

Using RNA transcripts as the source, TCR beta CDR3 regions were amplified. The TCR CDR3 first-round RT-PCR relied on the HTBI primer set. MiXCR was run by TCRdb on the multiplex PCR reads, yielding one entry per CDR3 protein. The sample lists approximately 400,000 distinct CDR3 sequences; about 15% were seen once. This sample holds PBMCs from roughly 10 ml fresh peripheral blood. Germline V lookup: CDR1 MGHRA, CDR2 YSYEKL. The CDR3 spans 17 residues. V trimming: 2 bases; J trimming: 5 bases; junction bases outside the gene matches: 8. A word on this clonotype: What it binds is unknown.

This rearrangement joins TRBV4-1 to TRBJ2-2, with 10 bases matching TRBD2. What was sequenced was blood. This sequence originates from a woman aged 60-75 years with Graves' hyperthyroidism. The CDR3 bases are TGCGCCAGCAGCCAAAGGACTAGCGGAGGGGGGACCGGGGAGCTGTTTTTT. Translated, it gives CASSQRTSGGGTGELFF.